These 21 T cell receptor beta chains were all obtained from the same sample, sequenced in a study of T cell responses to AZD1222 COVID-19 vaccine. The table came from immunoSEQ multiplex PCR; TCRdb's copy has only in-frame clones and leaves some out. The sample consists of 100,000 to 150,000 clones, 85% to 90% of them appearing once. The source was peripheral blood, collected on day 0 of AZD1222 vaccination. These receptors all stem from an adult in good health.

The gene calls are TRBV3-1 (or the pseudogene TRBV3-2) and TRBJ1-5; tentative D call: TRBD1 (5 bases). Between the trimmed V and J ends, which lost 6 bases and 8 bases, there was a span of 14 bases. The CDR3 spans 13 residues. The germline V gene encodes CDR1 LGHDT and CDR2 YNNKEL (reference sequence). The CDR3 is CASSHEGLEPQHF. The CDR3 coding sequence is TGTGCCAGCAGTCACGAGGGGTTGGAGCCCCAGCATTTT.

The chain recombines TRBV6-4 with TRBJ1-2; D not certain. CDR1 is MRHNA and CDR2 is SNTAGT in the germline V gene. The length of the CDR3 is 13 residues. Trimming removed 3 bases at V and 7 bases at J, with 12 bases between. Here the CDR3 reads CASSEGHFGGYTF. For the CDR3, the DNA is TGTGCCAGCAGTGAGGGTCACTTCGGTGGCTACACCTTC.

The J gene is TRBJ2-7, the V gene TRBV5-6, with TRBD1 identical over 7 bases. The CDR3 sequence is 15 residues long. CDR1 is SGHDT, CDR2 YYEEEE, per germline. Germline trimming cut 1 base from V and 3 bases from J; bases unmatched to any gene: 7. For the CDR3, the DNA is TGTGCCAGCAGCTTGCCGGACAGGTTTTTCTACGAGCAGTACTTC. It specifies CASSLPDRFFYEQYF.

The rearrangement uses TRBV15 and TRBJ1-1; no firm D call. The CDR3 runs 13 residues. Trimming shortened V by 0 bases and J by 4 bases, and 6 bases separated the two germline ends. CDR1 is LNHNV, CDR2 YYDKDF, per germline (reference sequence). Here the CDR3 reads CATSRDLPTEAFF. Here the CDR3 DNA reads TGTGCCACCAGCAGAGATCTTCCCACTGAAGCTTTCTTT.

This clone has a count of ten or more. The chain carries TRBV24-1 and TRBJ2-2; tentatively, D is TRBD1 or TRBD2 (6 bases each). The CDR3 is made up of 16 amino acids. From germline, CDR1 is KGHDR and CDR2 SFDVKD. With 4 bases removed from V and 7 bases from J, the gap between germline ends came to 18 bases. The CDR3 DNA is TGTGCCACCAGTGACCACGGGGGCGCGAGGGGCGGGGAGCTGTTTTTT. Protein product: CATSDHGGARGGELFF.

The chain carries TRBV28 and TRBJ2-5; the D gene is possibly TRBD2 (6 bases). V was trimmed by 4 bases and J by 2 bases, leaving 11 bases between them. CDR3 length equals 14 residues. Germline CDR1 and CDR2: MDHEN and SYDVKM. CDR3 region: CASSSRGTQETQYF. Here the CDR3 DNA reads TGTGCCAGCAGTTCCCGCGGGACTCAAGAGACCCAGTACTTC.

The sample holds one count of this clone. V is TRBV28 and J is TRBJ1-2; D ambiguous. Trimming took 7 bases from V and 8 from J, leaving 17 bases between them. Germline V gene sequence: CDR1 MDHEN, CDR2 SYDVKM. CDR3 size: 13 residues. The DNA for the CDR3 is TGTGCCAGCACCCTCCTCCCGTTCAGGGGCTACACCTTC. Its protein is CASTLLPFRGYTF.

This clone turned up a few times. This chain uses TRBV9 with TRBJ2-6; TRBD1 might be the D (5 bases). Germline-derived CDR1 and CDR2 are SGDLS and YYNGEE. The CDR3 is 18 amino acids. V lost 0 bases and J lost 0, with 13 bases in between. The CDR3 here is CASSVALAGPSGANVLTF. In nucleotides, the CDR3 is TGTGCCAGCAGCGTAGCGTTAGCAGGGCCCTCTGGGGCCAACGTCCTGACTTTC.

This clone was counted a single time. V and J are TRBV3-1 (or the pseudogene TRBV3-2) and TRBJ2-1; perhaps TRBD2 as D (5 bases). CDR1 and CDR2 (germline): LGHDT, YNNKEL (reference sequence). The CDR3 extends over 15 amino acids. Trimming shortened V by 6 bases and J by 2 bases, and 14 bases separated the two germline ends. CDR3 sequence (DNA): TGTGCCAGCAGTCCCGGACTGGCCGCCTACAATGAGCAGTTCTTC. It is translated as CASSPGLAAYNEQFF.

The chain couples TRBV28 to TRBJ1-2; possibly TRBD1 for D (5 bases). The CDR3 has 13 amino acids. Trimming pared 7 bases from V and 4 bases from J, leaving 13 bases between. Germline V CDR1 and CDR2: MDHEN, SYDVKM. CDR3 residues: CASTLPGSYGYTF. The CDR3 bases are TGTGCCAGCACCCTCCCAGGGAGCTATGGCTACACCTTC.

The gene calls are TRBV3-1 (or the pseudogene TRBV3-2) and TRBJ1-2; tentative D call: TRBD1 (6 bases). V lost 4 bases and J lost 0, with 12 bases in between. This CDR3 region has 15 residues. Germline V gene sequence: CDR1 LGHDT, CDR2 YNNKEL (reference sequence). The DNA of the CDR3 is TGTGCCAGCAGCCGCGCACAGGGAACTAACTATGGCTACACCTTC. Amino acid sequence: CASSRAQGTNYGYTF.

This clone was detected only once. The CDR3 reads CASSQVRNEQFF. CDR3 nucleotides: TGCGCCAGCAGCCAAGTACGAAATGAGCAGTTCTTC. The chain employs TRBV5-1 and TRBJ2-1, with unresolved D. The CDR3 contains 12 residues. With 4 bases removed from V and 7 bases from J, the gap between germline ends came to 9 bases. In germline, CDR1 is SGHRS, CDR2 YFSETQ.

The V call is TRBV29-1, the J call TRBJ2-7; 13 bases agree with TRBD2. Trimming took 1 base from V and 2 from J; bases not matched to a gene: 2. CDR3 length: 15 residues. Per the germline V gene, CDR1 is SQVTM and CDR2 is ANQGSEA. As DNA, the CDR3 is TGCAGCGTTGAAGGGACTAGCGGGGGCCCCTACGAGCAGTACTTC. Translating gives CSVEGTSGGPYEQYF.

This sequence joins TRBV5-1 and TRBJ2-1; 7 bases align to TRBD2. The CDR3 runs to 15 residues. Germline V lookup: CDR1 SGHRS, CDR2 YFSETQ. The trim removed 0 bases at V and 4 bases at J, leaving 4 bases unmatched. This CDR3 is CASSLDLAEYNEQFF. In nucleotides, the CDR3 is TGCGCCAGCAGCTTGGATCTAGCGGAGTACAATGAGCAGTTCTTC.

This chain links TRBV10-3 with TRBJ1-1; D not certain. Trimming stripped 4 bases from V and 6 bases from J, with 6 bases between. The CDR3 has 11 residues. Germline CDR1 is ENHRY and CDR2 is SYGVKD. CDR3 in DNA: TGTGCCATCAGTGCCGACGCTGAAGCTTTCTTT. Translating it yields CAISADAEAFF.

The chain recombines TRBV7-8 with TRBJ1-4; tentatively, D is TRBD1 (5 bases). The CDR3 has 13 amino acids. Germline CDR1 and CDR2: SGHVS and FQNEAQ. Trimming stripped 1 base from V and 8 bases from J, with 8 bases between. The CDR3 nucleotides read TGTGCCAGCAGCTTAGGCAGGGAGGAAAAACTGTTTTTT. This encodes CASSLGREEKLFF. The whole variable domain, filled in from reference TRBV7-8 and TRBJ1-4, reads GAGVSQSPRYKVAKRGQDVALRCDPISGHVSLFWYQQALGQGPEFLTYFQNEAQLDKSGLPSDRFFAERPEGSVSTLKIQRTQQEDSAVYLCASSLGREEKLFFGSGTQLSVL.

This chain connects TRBV11-1 to TRBJ2-7; 8 bases match TRBD1. Germline-derived CDR1 and CDR2 are SGHAT and FQDESV (reference sequence). This CDR3 region has 14 residues. With V trimmed by 4 bases and J by 2 bases, 4 bases remained unmatched. The chain's CDR3 is CASSYNRGAYEQYF. For the CDR3, the DNA is TGTGCCAGCAGCTACAACAGGGGGGCCTACGAGCAGTACTTC. The variable domain in full, with the rest retrieved from reference TRBV11-1 and TRBJ2-7, is EAEVAQSPRYKITEKSQAVAFWCDPISGHATLYWYRQILGQGPELLVQFQDESVVDDSQLPKDRFSAERLKGVDSTLKIQPAELGDSAMYLCASSYNRGAYEQYFGPGTRLTVT.

The rearrangement links TRBV14 to TRBJ2-1; D is possibly TRBD1 or TRBD2 (6 bases each). The CDR3 covers 15 residues. The V and J ends lost 1 base and 5 bases respectively, with 12 bases between them. From germline, CDR1 is SGHDN and CDR2 FVKESK. The CDR3 region has the DNA TGTGCCAGCAGCCAAGGGGTCGGGGGCGACAATGAGCAGTTCTTC. Its translation is CASSQGVGGDNEQFF.

The J gene is TRBJ2-7, the V gene TRBV20-1; no clear D. Germline V CDR1 and CDR2: DFQATT, SNEGSKA (reference sequence). The CDR3 extends over 11 amino acids. Trimming took 4 bases from V and 1 from J, leaving 5 bases between them. The CDR3 sequence is CSATPSYEQYF. For the CDR3, the DNA is TGCAGTGCTACTCCTTCCTACGAGCAGTACTTC.

This clone came up once. The gene calls are TRBV20-1 and TRBJ2-7, with D possibly TRBD2 on 6 matching bases. The CDR3 sequence is 14 residues long. V lost 3 bases to trimming and J lost 1 base, with 13 bases between them. Germline CDR1 DFQATT, CDR2 SNEGSKA (reference sequence). CDR3 sequence (DNA): TGCAGTGCTAGTCGACTAGGGGTTTCCTACGAGCAGTACTTC. It codes for CSASRLGVSYEQYF.

The J gene is TRBJ1-1, the V gene TRBV7-2; TRBD1 is a possible D gene (5 bases). The CDR3 is made up of 13 amino acids. Germline V lookup: CDR1 SGHTA, CDR2 FQGNSA. V gave up 6 bases and J gave up 5 bases, with 13 bases separating them. The CDR3 DNA is TGTGCCAGCAGGCCACCGGGGGGGACTGAAGCTTTCTTT. Amino acid sequence: CASRPPGGTEAFF.